These 20 T cell receptor beta chains were all obtained from the same sample, sequenced in a study of blood T cell repertoires in COVID-19. The method was immunoSEQ multiplex PCR; TCRdb's version includes in-frame clones alone and lacks a portion of them. The table shows tens of thousands of clones, with approximately 90% occurring only once. The sample comprised peripheral blood. These receptors were collected from a human donor in a cohort sampled during active COVID-19.

The CDR3 DNA reads as TGTGCCAGCAGCTTAGCGATAGGTCGGAGTATGGGCTACGAGCAGTACTTC. Protein sequence: CASSLAIGRSMGYEQYF. This chain connects TRBV7-8 to TRBJ2-7; D unresolved. The germline V gene encodes CDR1 SGHVS and CDR2 FQNEAQ. V dropped 0 bases and J dropped 3 bases, with 18 bases sitting between them. The CDR3 has 17 amino acids.

This chain joins TRBV6-5 and TRBJ1-5; TRBD1 aligns across 9 bases. The V gene's germline CDR1 is MNHEY and CDR2 SVGAGI. Trimming took 7 bases from V and 5 from J; bases not matched to a gene: 9. This CDR3 region has 15 residues. In DNA, the CDR3 is TGTGCCAGCAATCCCGGGACAGGGAATGATCAGCCCCAGCATTTT. It is translated as CASNPGTGNDQPQHF.

The chain has TRBV29-1 and TRBJ2-2, with 7 positions matching TRBD1. CDR3 length: 15 amino acids. After removal of 7 bases from V and 2 bases from J, the junction contained 10 bases not matched to a gene. CDR1 is SQVTM and CDR2 is ANQGSEA in the germline V gene. CDR3 region: CSGRSGTANTGELFF. CDR3 bases: TGCAGCGGACGGTCTGGGACAGCCAACACCGGGGAGCTGTTTTTT.

The J gene is TRBJ2-3, the V gene TRBV5-1; 9 nucleotides match TRBD1. J was trimmed by 2 bases and V by 1 base; bases with no gene match: 11. The CDR3 extends over 18 amino acids. The V gene's germline CDR1 is SGHRS and CDR2 YFSETQ. The CDR3 reads CASSLSPTGGKITDTQYF. In nucleotides, the CDR3 is TGCGCCAGCAGCTTGAGTCCGACAGGGGGTAAAATCACAGATACGCAGTATTTT. Full variable domain (rest looked up from reference TRBV5-1 and TRBJ2-3): KAGVTQTPRYLIKTRGQQVTLSCSPISGHRSVSWYQQTPGQGLQFLFEYFSETQRNKGNFPGRFSGRQFSNSRSEMNVSTLELGDSALYLCASSLSPTGGKITDTQYFGPGTRLTVL.

This clone has more than one count but fewer than ten. This chain joins TRBV5-4 and TRBJ1-2, with 8 bases that match TRBD1. Germline assignment: CDR1 SGHNT and CDR2 YYREEE (reference sequence). This CDR3 region has 14 residues. With V trimmed by 0 bases and J by 6 bases, 4 bases remained unmatched. DNA of the CDR3: TGTGCCAGCAGCTTGGGGGACAGGAGTAATGGCTACACCTTC. Residues: CASSLGDRSNGYTF.

The chain combines TRBV5-6 with TRBJ1-2, with a possible D match to TRBD1 (5 bases). CDR3 length: 15 amino acids. V lost 1 base and J lost 4, with 14 bases in between. Germline CDR1 is SGHDT and CDR2 is YYEEEE. The CDR3 coding sequence is TGTGCCAGCAGCTTGCCCCAACATAGGGGCTATGGCTACACCTTC. This encodes CASSLPQHRGYGYTF.

J is TRBJ2-6 and V is TRBV6-2 or TRBV6-3; maybe TRBD1 (5 bases). The length of the CDR3 is 18 residues. Germline V gene lookup returns CDR1 MNHEY and CDR2 SVGEGT. Trimming left V 5 bases short and J 0 bases short, with 17 bases between. CDR3 nucleotide sequence: TGTGCCAGCAGTCCCCGCCAGGGTCACCACTCTGGGGCCAACGTCCTGACTTTC. Amino acids: CASSPRQGHHSGANVLTF.

Only a few counts were recorded for this clone. The genes are TRBV27 and TRBJ2-7, with 7 nucleotides matching TRBD1. V lost 6 bases and J lost 6; bases outside the gene matches: 2. This CDR3 contains 11 residues. Germline loops: CDR1 MNHEY, CDR2 SMNVEV (reference sequence). Here the CDR3 DNA reads TGTGCCAGCAGACAGGGGTTCGAGCAGTACTTC. It yields the protein CASRQGFEQYF.

This chain links TRBV7-6 with TRBJ2-7; 10 bases align to TRBD1. The ends lost 3 bases at V and 2 bases at J; junction bases unmatched: 4. CDR3 length equals 15 residues. The germline gives CDR1 SGHVS, CDR2 FNYEAQ. CDR3 coding DNA: TGTGCCAGCAGCTTGACCGGGACAGGGGCCTACGAGCAGTACTTC. Encoded protein: CASSLTGTGAYEQYF.

The gene calls are TRBV6-5 and TRBJ1-2; maybe TRBD1 (6 bases). Germline CDR1 and CDR2: MNHEY and SVGAGI. Trimming stripped 6 bases from V and 2 bases from J, with 13 bases between. The CDR3 contains 14 residues. DNA for the CDR3: TGTGCCAGCAGCCCAGGGGTCCTCAACTATGGCTACACCTTC. Translated: CASSPGVLNYGYTF.

J is TRBJ1-4 and V is TRBV6-6; D uncertain. V lost 0 bases, J lost 4 bases, and 6 bases lay in between. The germline CDR1 and CDR2 sequences are MNHNY and SVGAGI (reference sequence). The CDR3 has 14 amino acids. CDR3 region: CASSYSVLNEKLFF. For the CDR3, the DNA is TGTGCCAGCAGTTACTCTGTTCTTAATGAAAAACTGTTTTTT.

The chain joins TRBV5-4 to TRBJ2-3; D gene ambiguous. Germline CDR1 SGHNT, CDR2 YYREEE (reference sequence). V gave up 0 bases and J gave up 2 bases, with 4 bases separating them. The CDR3 consists of 13 residues. The CDR3 DNA sequence: TGTGCCAGCAGCTTGGACTTCACAGATACGCAGTATTTT. Amino acid sequence: CASSLDFTDTQYF.

The chain is built from TRBV27 and TRBJ2-5; 10 positions agree with TRBD1. The junction had 9 bases not matched to a gene; V was cut back by 4 bases and J by 4 bases. This CDR3 is 16 amino acids long. Germline V gene sequence: CDR1 MNHEY, CDR2 SMNVEV (reference sequence). The CDR3 region has the DNA TGTGCCAGCAGTTCTCAGGACAGGGGGGGAATAGAGACCCAGTACTTC. Protein product: CASSSQDRGGIETQYF.

J is TRBJ2-3 and V is TRBV9; 11 nucleotides align to TRBD2. From germline, CDR1 is SGDLS and CDR2 YYNGEE. The J segment lost 4 bases and the V segment lost 3 bases, leaving 10 bases of the junction unmatched. The CDR3 runs to 17 residues. The CDR3 loop reads CASSGSLTSGVSDTQYF. The CDR3 nucleotides read TGTGCCAGCAGCGGTTCGCTGACTAGCGGGGTGTCAGATACGCAGTATTTT.

The chain couples TRBV19 to TRBJ2-3; D gene unclear. Trimming stripped 6 bases from V and 1 base from J, with 11 bases between. The germline gives CDR1 LNHDA, CDR2 SQIVND (reference sequence). This CDR3 contains 14 residues. The CDR3 protein is CASRPVGRTDTQYF. In DNA, the CDR3 is TGTGCCAGTAGACCGGTGGGCCGCACAGATACGCAGTATTTT.

V is TRBV28 and J is TRBJ1-5; D may be TRBD1 (6 bases). V was cut by 1 base and J by 0 bases, with 10 bases left in between. This CDR3 is 16 amino acids long. CDR1 MDHEN and CDR2 SYDVKM come from the germline V gene. The CDR3 DNA sequence: TGTGCCAGCAGTTTATCGGGACACCCTAGCAATCAGCCCCAGCATTTT. It yields the protein CASSLSGHPSNQPQHF.

This chain joins TRBV18 and TRBJ2-5, with 8 bases lining up with TRBD2. CDR3 size: 16 residues. The V segment lost 3 bases and the J segment 3 bases; nucleotides outside the gene matches: 9. Germline V gene lookup returns CDR1 KGHSH and CDR2 LQKENI. The CDR3 spells CASSPLIVAGKETQYF. In DNA, the CDR3 is TGTGCCAGCTCACCTTTGATAGTAGCGGGGAAAGAGACCCAGTACTTC.

This clone was counted once. The rearrangement uses TRBV6-4 and TRBJ2-7, with a tentative D call TRBD1 (6 bases). Trimming shortened V by 6 bases and J by 5 bases, and 17 bases separated the two germline ends. Germline CDR1 reads MRHNA; CDR2 reads SNTAGT. The CDR3 loop spans 14 amino acids. The CDR3 bases are TGTGCCAGCAGACGGAGACAGGTGGGCGACGAGCAGTACTTC. It encodes CASRRRQVGDEQYF.

The genes are TRBV6-5 and TRBJ1-3; D unclear. The CDR3 contains 16 residues. Germline CDR1 is MNHEY and CDR2 is SVGAGI. The germline V and J ends were trimmed by 0 bases and 2 bases, with 11 bases remaining between them. Here the CDR3 reads CASSYSTGGTGNTIYF. The CDR3, as DNA: TGTGCCAGCAGTTACTCGACTGGAGGGACTGGAAACACCATATATTTT.

The chain links TRBV7-9 to TRBJ1-1; the match to TRBD1 covers 10 bases. This CDR3 is built from 19 residues. Trimming took 5 bases from V and 0 from J; bases not matched to a gene: 15. Germline V gene lookup returns CDR1 SEHNR and CDR2 FQNEAQ (reference sequence). The CDR3 spells CASSQGQGLGGTMNTEAFF. The DNA for the CDR3 is TGTGCCAGCAGCCAGGGACAGGGGCTAGGAGGAACTATGAACACTGAAGCTTTCTTT.